The clone carrying this T cell receptor (beta chain) was picked up a small number of times. This entry is derived from a study of T cells in Graves' hyperthyroidism and ophthalmopathy. Clinical symptoms, serum thyroxine, TRAb, thyroid ultrasound and orbital computed tomography established diagnosis. CDR3 size: 13 residues. V lost 0 bases and J lost 6, with 7 bases in between. CDR1 and CDR2 from the germline V gene are SGHDT and YYEEEE. Authors of the study amplified TCR beta CDR3 regions from RNA transcripts. The TCR CDR3 first-round RT-PCR relied on the HTBI primer set. TCRdb re-derived calls from the multiplex PCR reads in MiXCR, one entry per CDR3 protein. This sample carries approximately 330,000 distinct CDR3 sequences, roughly an eighth of them seen once, and the ten largest clones take 34%.

The clonotype comes from a woman aged 40 to 49 with Graves' ophthalmopathy. What was sequenced was blood. The chain joins TRBV5-6 to TRBJ2-1; D unclear. As DNA, the CDR3 is TGTGCCAGCAGCTTGGTTGAGAGCAATGAGCAGTTCTTC. It yields the protein CASSLVESNEQFF. Full variable domain (missing parts from reference TRBV5-6 and TRBJ2-1): DAGVTQSPTHLIKTRGQQVTLRCSPKSGHDTVSWYQQALGQGPQFIFQYYEEEERQRGNFPDRFSGHQFPNYSSELNVNALLLGDSALYLCASSLVESNEQFFGPGTRLTVL.